Presented here are 2 T cell receptor beta chains from one specimen sequenced in a study of T cells in Graves' hyperthyroidism and ophthalmopathy. The CDR3 regions of TCR beta were amplified from RNA transcripts. The HTBI primer set drove a first-round RT-PCR of the TCR CDR3. TCRdb reprocessed the multiplex PCR reads with MiXCR, giving one entry per CDR3 protein. The data hold approximately 690,000 distinct CDR3 sequences, with around 13% observed a single time. The sample consisted of blood. The receptor set was obtained from a woman aged 45-59 years with Graves' ophthalmopathy.

This clonotype was observed a few times. One end of the junction is discordant with germline, which a read error may explain. The J gene is TRBJ1-4, the V gene TRBV3-1, with D unclear. Germline CDR1 LGHDT, CDR2 YNNKEL (reference sequence). CDR3 length: 15 residues. The CDR3 spells CASTQRGATNEKLFF. As DNA, the CDR3 is TGTGCCAGCACCCAACGGGGAGCAACTAATGAAAAACTGTTTTTT.

To note about this clonotype: Germline and junction disagree at one end, which may indicate a read error. The chain joins TRBV6-2 or TRBV6-3 to TRBJ1-5; D ambiguous. From germline, CDR1 is MNHEY and CDR2 SVGEGT. The CDR3 loop spans 14 amino acids. The chain's CDR3 is CASSHSRRDQPQHF. For the CDR3, the DNA is TGTGCCAGCAGTCACTCACGAAGGGATCAGCCCCAGCATTTT.